A selection of T cell receptor beta chains follows, all from one sample in a study of T cells after yellow fever vaccination. Each CDR3 protein is one row after TCRdb ran MiXCR on the 5' RACE reads. The profile shows hundreds of thousands of distinct CDR3 sequences, less than 15% of them singletons. This sample comprised PBMCs, obtained on the day of the yellow fever booster vaccination. These receptors were collected from a man aged 25 to 45 who received the YFV17D yellow fever vaccine. CDR3s include the opening cysteine and the closing phenylalanine or tryptophan. D genes are given only for firm matches. The listing skips clone size in some rows; elsewhere it reads once, few, many or a size class.

D gene: .
clone size: .
V gene: TRBV9
J gene: TRBJ1-2
CDR3 DNA: TGTGCCAGCAGCGTAGCGGGAGGTTATGGCTACACCTTC
CDR3 protein: CASSVAGGYGYTF

D gene: TRBD2
clone size: .
V gene: TRBV7-2
J gene: TRBJ2-1
CDR3 DNA: TGTGCCAGCACCCTGGGACTAGCGTACTCCTACAATGAGCAGTTCTTC
CDR3 protein: CASTLGLAYSYNEQFF

D gene: TRBD1
clone size: few
V gene: TRBV7-3
J gene: TRBJ2-7
CDR3 DNA: TGTGCCAGCAGCTTAACGACAGGGTATACCTACGAGCAGTACTTC
CDR3 protein: CASSLTTGYTYEQYF

D gene: .
clone size: .
V gene: TRBV7-2
J gene: TRBJ2-5
CDR3 DNA: TGTGCCAGCAGCTTCAGGCTGGGACAAGAGACCCAGTACTTC
CDR3 protein: CASSFRLGQETQYF

D gene: .
clone size: few
V gene: TRBV7-2
J gene: TRBJ2-7
CDR3 DNA: TGTGCCAGCAGCTTAGCCCCGAGGAGCGAGCAGTACTTC
CDR3 protein: CASSLAPRSEQYF

D gene: .
clone size: .
V gene: TRBV5-1
J gene: TRBJ2-7
CDR3 DNA: TGCGCCAGCAGCTTGGTTGTGGGGGGCTCCTACGAGCAGTACTTC
CDR3 protein: CASSLVVGGSYEQYF

D gene: .
clone size: .
V gene: TRBV7-9
J gene: TRBJ2-7
CDR3 DNA: TGTGCCAGCAGCATTCCCGGGACGAACGAGCAGTACTTC
CDR3 protein: CASSIPGTNEQYF

D gene: TRBD2
clone size: many
V gene: TRBV4-3
J gene: TRBJ2-1
CDR3 DNA: TGCGCCAGCAGCCAAGATGCGGGGGGTTCCTACAATGAGCAGTTCTTC
CDR3 protein: CASSQDAGGSYNEQFF

D gene: .
clone size: few
V gene: TRBV4-2
J gene: TRBJ1-2
CDR3 DNA: TGTGCCAGCAGCCAAGAACTCAGAAGCTATGGCTACACCTTC
CDR3 protein: CASSQELRSYGYTF

D gene: .
clone size: .
V gene: TRBV30
J gene: TRBJ2-1
CDR3 DNA: TGTGCCTGGTCCCGGACCCTCCTCGGCAATGAGCAGTTCTTC
CDR3 protein: CAWSRTLLGNEQFF